These T cell receptor beta chains were read from a single sample in a study of blood T cell repertoires in COVID-19. Profiled with immunoSEQ multiplex PCR; TCRdb holds only in-frame clones, not every one. The data contain 200,000 to 300,000 clones, 87% of them singletons. The sequencing input was peripheral blood. Every receptor here comes from a woman between 35 and 50 years old who had recovered from COVID-19. Both conserved end residues are part of each CDR3. A D gene is named only where the DNA matches it firmly. Clone size is given for some rows only: seen once, a few or many times, or a class if the clone is expanded.

D gene: TRBD1
clone size: -
J gene: TRBJ2-7
V gene: TRBV18
CDR3 protein: CASSPPATGGNEQYF
CDR3 DNA: TGTGCCAGCTCACCACCCGCGACAGGGGGCAACGAGCAGTACTTC

D gene: TRBD1
clone size: once
J gene: TRBJ2-7
V gene: TRBV6-5
CDR3 protein: CASRIQGASSYEQYF
CDR3 DNA: TGTGCCAGCAGGATCCAGGGGGCAAGCTCCTACGAGCAGTACTTC

D gene: -
clone size: -
J gene: TRBJ2-7
V gene: TRBV2
CDR3 protein: CASSQTDYEQYF
CDR3 DNA: TGTGCCAGCAGCCAGACAGACTACGAGCAGTACTTC

D gene: -
clone size: -
J gene: TRBJ2-3
V gene: TRBV7-3
CDR3 protein: CASSPWGRGTDTQYF
CDR3 DNA: TGTGCCAGCAGCCCATGGGGCAGGGGCACAGATACGCAGTATTTT

D gene: TRBD1
clone size: once
J gene: TRBJ1-6
V gene: TRBV9
CDR3 protein: CASSEGTGSSYNSPLHF
CDR3 DNA: TGTGCCAGCAGCGAGGGGACAGGGAGCTCCTATAATTCACCCCTCCACTTT

D gene: -
clone size: -
J gene: TRBJ2-3
V gene: TRBV7-7
CDR3 protein: CASSADPGGTQYF
CDR3 DNA: TGTGCCAGCAGCGCCGACCCCGGGGGTACGCAGTATTTT

D gene: -
clone size: -
J gene: TRBJ1-2
V gene: TRBV12-5
CDR3 protein: CASGPAGNLYGYTF
CDR3 DNA: TGTGCTAGTGGACCGGCGGGGAACCTCTATGGCTACACCTTC

D gene: -
clone size: -
J gene: TRBJ1-5
V gene: TRBV6-6
CDR3 protein: CASSYIRDNQPQHF
CDR3 DNA: TGTGCCAGCAGTTACATCCGGGACAATCAGCCCCAGCATTTT

D gene: -
clone size: -
J gene: TRBJ1-3
V gene: TRBV4-1
CDR3 protein: CASSRRGVSGNTIYF
CDR3 DNA: TGCGCCAGCAGCCGCAGGGGTGTTAGCGGAAACACCATATATTTT

D gene: -
clone size: -
J gene: TRBJ1-5
V gene: TRBV30
CDR3 protein: CAWSQGSVEPQHF
CDR3 DNA: TGTGCCTGGAGCCAGGGGTCGGTCGAGCCCCAGCATTTT

D gene: -
clone size: -
J gene: TRBJ1-1
V gene: TRBV20-1
CDR3 protein: CSASSRGRTEAFF
CDR3 DNA: TGCAGTGCTAGTTCCAGGGGCAGGACTGAAGCTTTCTTT

D gene: -
clone size: -
J gene: TRBJ2-3
V gene: TRBV5-1
CDR3 protein: CASSFGLADTQYF
CDR3 DNA: TGCGCCAGCAGCTTCGGGTTGGCAGATACGCAGTATTTT

D gene: -
clone size: -
J gene: TRBJ1-3
V gene: TRBV5-6
CDR3 protein: CASSLAQGTGNTIYF
CDR3 DNA: TGTGCCAGCAGCTTGGCTCAGGGAACTGGAAACACCATATATTTT

D gene: -
clone size: -
J gene: TRBJ1-2
V gene: TRBV23-1
CDR3 protein: CASSQSRRTNYGYTF
CDR3 DNA: TGCGCCAGCAGTCAATCACGCAGAACTAACTATGGCTACACCTTC

D gene: -
clone size: many
J gene: TRBJ1-4
V gene: TRBV2
CDR3 protein: CASRSREEKLFF
CDR3 DNA: TGTGCCAGCAGGTCGCGGGAGGAAAAACTGTTTTTT

D gene: TRBD1
clone size: -
J gene: TRBJ1-4
V gene: TRBV5-5
CDR3 protein: CASSPPWTGGEKLFF
CDR3 DNA: TGTGCCAGCAGCCCCCCTTGGACAGGGGGAGAAAAACTGTTTTTT

D gene: TRBD1
clone size: -
J gene: TRBJ2-7
V gene: TRBV27
CDR3 protein: CASSLYNRGRGEQYF
CDR3 DNA: TGTGCCAGCAGTTTGTACAACAGGGGGCGCGGCGAGCAGTACTTC

D gene: -
clone size: -
J gene: TRBJ2-3
V gene: TRBV6-2/TRBV6-3
CDR3 protein: CASSYSPTVSTDTQYF
CDR3 DNA: TGTGCCAGCAGTTACTCGCCGACTGTAAGCACAGATACGCAGTATTTT

D gene: TRBD2
clone size: -
J gene: TRBJ2-1
V gene: TRBV9
CDR3 protein: CASSPGGDLYNEQFF
CDR3 DNA: TGTGCCAGCAGCCCGGGGGGGGACCTATACAATGAGCAGTTCTTC

D gene: -
clone size: -
J gene: TRBJ2-1
V gene: TRBV6-5
CDR3 protein: CASRDRGGRNEQFF
CDR3 DNA: TGTGCCAGCAGAGACAGGGGAGGGCGGAATGAGCAGTTCTTC

D gene: -
clone size: -
J gene: TRBJ2-1
V gene: TRBV9
CDR3 protein: CASSRGSGVNEQFF
CDR3 DNA: TGTGCCAGCAGCCGGGGATCGGGGGTGAATGAGCAGTTCTTC

D gene: -
clone size: -
J gene: TRBJ1-1
V gene: TRBV11-2
CDR3 protein: CASSSQGGTEAFF
CDR3 DNA: TGTGCCAGCAGCTCTCAGGGTGGCACTGAAGCTTTCTTT

D gene: TRBD2
clone size: -
J gene: TRBJ2-1
V gene: TRBV24-1
CDR3 protein: CATSGFTRTSGGARVVDNEQFF
CDR3 DNA: TGTGCCACCAGTGGATTCACCAGGACTAGCGGGGGGGCCCGAGTCGTCGACAATGAGCAGTTCTTC

D gene: TRBD1
clone size: -
J gene: TRBJ1-1
V gene: TRBV19
CDR3 protein: CASSPDRAGGAFF
CDR3 DNA: TGTGCCAGTAGCCCTGACAGGGCGGGCGGAGCTTTCTTT

D gene: -
clone size: -
J gene: TRBJ1-1
V gene: TRBV9
CDR3 protein: CASSVVQGSTEAFF
CDR3 DNA: TGTGCCAGCAGCGTGGTTCAGGGGAGCACTGAAGCTTTCTTT

D gene: -
clone size: -
J gene: TRBJ1-2
V gene: TRBV7-2
CDR3 protein: CASSMSRGKGGYTF
CDR3 DNA: TGTGCCAGCAGCATGAGTAGGGGGAAGGGAGGCTACACCTTC

D gene: TRBD1
clone size: -
J gene: TRBJ1-1
V gene: TRBV3-1/TRBV3-2
CDR3 protein: CASSHNTGGIEAFF
CDR3 DNA: TGTGCCAGCAGCCATAACACAGGGGGCATTGAAGCTTTCTTT

D gene: -
clone size: -
J gene: TRBJ2-7
V gene: TRBV27
CDR3 protein: CASSFTGSQIFYEQYF
CDR3 DNA: TGTGCCAGCAGTTTCACGGGGTCCCAGATTTTCTACGAGCAGTACTTC

D gene: -
clone size: -
J gene: TRBJ2-6
V gene: TRBV5-1
CDR3 protein: CASSLAGGAGANVLTF
CDR3 DNA: TGCGCCAGCAGCTTGGCTGGAGGGGCTGGGGCCAACGTCCTGACTTTC

D gene: TRBD1
clone size: once
J gene: TRBJ2-7
V gene: TRBV27
CDR3 protein: CASSPGQIYEQYF
CDR3 DNA: TGTGCCAGCAGTCCGGGACAGATCTACGAGCAGTACTTC

D gene: TRBD2
clone size: -
J gene: TRBJ2-1
V gene: TRBV5-1
CDR3 protein: CASTPGGYNEQFF
CDR3 DNA: TGCGCCAGCACCCCGGGGGGATACAATGAGCAGTTCTTC